The 20 T cell receptor beta chains reported below all come from one sample, sequenced in a study of blood T cell repertoires in COVID-19. Using immunoSEQ multiplex PCR, the repertoire was profiled, and TCRdb retains in-frame clones only, with some absent. The table records some 300,000 clones, roughly 90% of them present only once. Material: PBMCs or T cells enriched from blood (not recorded which). The receptors here all came from a woman in her 30s who had recovered from COVID-19.

The chain couples TRBV5-6 to TRBJ2-5, with TRBD1 identical over 7 bases. The CDR3 totals 13 residues. Germline V gene data show CDR1 as SGHDT and CDR2 as YYEEEE. Losses at the gene ends were 5 bases for V and 3 bases for J; bases not matched to a gene: 4. CDR3 nucleotide sequence: TGTGCCAGCAGATACAGGGGTGAAGAGACCCAGTACTTC. Translated: CASRYRGEETQYF.

The rearrangement links TRBV7-9 to TRBJ2-7; D is perhaps TRBD1 (5 bases). The germline V and J ends were trimmed by 8 bases and 2 bases, with 13 bases remaining between them. The CDR3 contains 13 residues. The germline CDR1 and CDR2 sequences are SEHNR and FQNEAQ (reference sequence). CDR3 coding DNA: TGTGCCAGCTGGGGCGGTTTGGCCTACGAGCAGTACTTC. Its protein is CASWGGLAYEQYF.

The CDR3 DNA reads TGCGCCAGCAGCTCTACTCCTTCTCGGGACAATGAGCAGTTCTTC. It specifies CASSSTPSRDNEQFF. The chain joins TRBV4-3 to TRBJ2-1; no firm D call. Germline V gene data show CDR1 as LGHNA and CDR2 as YSLEER. This CDR3 comprises 15 residues. Trimming cost V 5 bases and J 5 bases, with 16 bases left between them.

The rearrangement uses TRBV4-3 and TRBJ2-1; 7 positions match TRBD1. The CDR3 spans 17 residues. The germline V gene has CDR1 LGHNA and CDR2 YSLEER. With 4 bases clipped from V and 8 bases from J, the junction kept 17 bases outside the gene matches. The CDR3 sequence: CASSPDPGTVTIHEQFF. The CDR3 bases are TGCGCCAGCAGCCCGGACCCCGGGACAGTAACGATCCATGAGCAGTTCTTC.

Note on this clone: This same CDR3 is encoded by further DNA sequences in the sample. The chain employs TRBV28 and TRBJ1-5; tentative D call: TRBD1 (6 bases). Trimming shortened V by 9 bases and J by 1 base, and 13 bases separated the two germline ends. The germline V gene encodes CDR1 MDHEN and CDR2 SYDVKM. The CDR3 spans 14 residues. As DNA, the CDR3 is TGTGCCAGTATACAGGGAGGGAGCAATCAGCCCCAGCATTTT. It yields the protein CASIQGGSNQPQHF.

The CDR3 is CASSPSTEYSPLHF. The CDR3 DNA sequence: TGTGCCAGCTCACCTTCGACAGAATATTCACCCCTCCACTTT. The chain combines TRBV18 with TRBJ1-6, with a weak D call TRBD1 (5 bases). The germline V gene encodes CDR1 KGHSH and CDR2 LQKENI. The CDR3 sequence is 14 residues long. Trimming took 3 bases from V and 8 from J, leaving 11 bases between them.

The chain couples TRBV27 to TRBJ2-5; 10 bases map to TRBD2. There are 17 residues in the CDR3. V lost 4 bases and J lost 5; bases outside the gene matches: 13. Germline CDR1 MNHEY, CDR2 SMNVEV (reference sequence). The CDR3 sequence is CASSSYPLSGRGETQYF. The CDR3 coding sequence is TGTGCCAGCAGTTCATACCCCCTCAGCGGGAGGGGGGAGACCCAGTACTTC.

The genes are TRBV19 and TRBJ2-7; 10 bases line up with TRBD1. The CDR3 length is 14 residues. V lost 5 bases to trimming and J lost 3 bases; unmatched junction nucleotides: 4. Germline V gene lookup returns CDR1 LNHDA and CDR2 SQIVND (reference sequence). CDR3 residues: CASSFRDRGYEQYF. In nucleotides, the CDR3 is TGTGCCAGTAGTTTCCGGGACAGGGGCTACGAGCAGTACTTC.

The chain couples TRBV7-9 to TRBJ2-7; TRBD1 matches 10 bases. This CDR3 has 14 residues. Trimming took 4 bases from V and 5 from J; bases not matched to a gene: 5. CDR1 is SEHNR, CDR2 FQNEAQ, per germline (reference sequence). CDR3 protein: CASSSETGGDEQYF. CDR3 coding DNA: TGTGCCAGCAGCTCGGAGACAGGGGGCGACGAGCAGTACTTC.

This clone was seen many times. V gene TRBV6-5 combines with J gene TRBJ2-3; TRBD2 aligns across 7 bases. Germline V gene data show CDR1 as MNHEY and CDR2 as SVGAGI. The junction had 8 bases not matched to a gene; V was cut back by 5 bases and J by 3 bases. The CDR3 is 15 amino acids. The CDR3 region has the DNA TGTGCCAGCAGTCCATCGCGGGGGTCGACAGATACGCAGTATTTT. Translating gives CASSPSRGSTDTQYF.

This clone was seen ten or more times. The gene calls are TRBV27 and TRBJ1-1, with TRBD1 matching 10 bases. In germline, CDR1 is MNHEY, CDR2 SMNVEV (reference sequence). Germline trimming cut 5 bases from V and 3 bases from J; bases unmatched to any gene: 6. The CDR3 contains 15 residues. This CDR3 is CASSPRTGGDTEAFF. For the CDR3, the DNA is TGTGCCAGCAGTCCTAGGACAGGGGGGGACACTGAAGCTTTCTTT.

The chain is built from TRBV24-1 and TRBJ2-2; the match to TRBD2 covers 7 bases. The V segment lost 9 bases and the J segment 4 bases; nucleotides outside the gene matches: 7. CDR3 length equals 14 residues. Germline V gene lookup returns CDR1 KGHDR and CDR2 SFDVKD. The CDR3 protein is CATSRDYATGELFF. CDR3 nucleotide sequence: TGTGCCACCTCCCGGGACTACGCCACCGGGGAGCTGTTTTTT.

CDR3 loop: CASSSRGRKVNTEAFF. The CDR3 bases are TGTGCCAGTAGTTCCAGGGGGCGCAAAGTAAACACTGAAGCTTTCTTT. The rearrangement joins TRBV19 to TRBJ1-1, with 8 nucleotides matching TRBD1. Trimming removed 5 bases from V and 2 bases from J; junction bases left unmatched: 10. This CDR3 is built from 16 residues. In germline, CDR1 is LNHDA, CDR2 SQIVND (reference sequence).

The V gene is TRBV11-3, the J gene TRBJ2-3; D remains unclear. CDR1 and CDR2 from the germline V gene are SGHNT and YENEEA. V was cut by 5 bases and J by 5 bases, with 14 bases left in between. The CDR3 consists of 14 residues. CDR3 sequence (DNA): TGTGCCAGCAGCCGCCTGCCCGGTGAAGATACGCAGTATTTT. Protein sequence: CASSRLPGEDTQYF.

The genes are TRBV5-1 and TRBJ2-3; a possible D gene is TRBD2 (5 bases). V lost 0 bases and J 1 base, leaving 12 bases between the germline ends. From germline, CDR1 is SGHRS and CDR2 YFSETQ. The CDR3 has 16 residues. For the CDR3, the DNA is TGCGCCAGCAGCTTGGCGTCGGGGTCTGGCACAGATACGCAGTATTTT. It encodes CASSLASGSGTDTQYF.

The chain combines TRBV7-9 with TRBJ1-3; D might be TRBD1 (6 bases). The CDR3 spans 15 residues. CDR1 is SEHNR and CDR2 is FQNEAQ in the germline V gene (reference sequence). V was trimmed by 5 bases and J by 0 bases, leaving 11 bases between them. CDR3 nucleotide sequence: TGTGCCAGCAGCCCAACAGGGCCCTCTGGAAACACCATATATTTT. It encodes CASSPTGPSGNTIYF. Looking up the rest from reference TRBV7-9 and TRBJ1-3 gives the full variable domain: DTGVSQNPRHKITKRGQNVTFRCDPISEHNRLYWYRQTLGQGPEFLTYFQNEAQLEKSRLLSDRFSAERPKGSFSTLEIQRTEQGDSAMYLCASSPTGPSGNTIYFGEGSWLTVV.

V and J are TRBV2 and TRBJ2-2; D not certain. CDR1 is SNHLY, CDR2 FYNNEI, per germline. Trimming left V 7 bases short and J 4 bases short, with 10 bases between. CDR3 size: 13 residues. CDR3 sequence (DNA): TGTGCCAGCAAATCCTCCAGCACCGGGGAGCTGTTTTTT. It yields the protein CASKSSSTGELFF.

This CDR3 reads CASSLTGDKTYEQYF. CDR3 sequence (DNA): TGTGCCAGCAGCCTGACAGGGGACAAAACCTACGAGCAGTACTTC. The gene calls are TRBV28 and TRBJ2-7; 8 bases line up with TRBD1. Germline loops: CDR1 MDHEN, CDR2 SYDVKM. After removal of 6 bases from V and 2 bases from J, the junction contained 9 bases not matched to a gene. The length of the CDR3 is 15 residues.

This clone turned up a few times. This chain uses TRBV3-1 (or the pseudogene TRBV3-2) with TRBJ1-6, with D tentatively TRBD1 (6 bases). Per the germline V gene, CDR1 is LGHDT and CDR2 is YNNKEL (reference sequence). Trimming pared 0 bases from V and 5 bases from J, leaving 11 bases between. The CDR3 is 16 residues long. The CDR3 is CASSQDRGANNSPLHF. The CDR3 DNA is TGTGCCAGCAGCCAAGATCGGGGGGCTAATAATTCACCCCTCCACTTT.

The rearrangement links TRBV5-1 to TRBJ1-2, with D possibly TRBD1 on 6 matching bases. The CDR3 contains 15 residues. Germline CDR1 is SGHRS and CDR2 is YFSETQ. V was pared by 3 bases and J by 8 bases, with 20 bases between. The CDR3 bases are TGCGCCAGCAGCTACTCTGCAGGGGTAGACGGGGGCTACACCTTC. Translation gives CASSYSAGVDGGYTF.